This is a list of T cell receptor beta chains from one sample in a study of CD8+ T cells in alopecia areata. Libraries were prepared by immunoSEQ multiplex PCR; TCRdb keeps only in-frame clonotypes and omits some of them. The data contain more than 110,000 clones, about 51% of them singletons. Sample: CD8+ T cells sorted from blood, taken at week 4, from a patient treated with tofacitinib. The receptors originated from a human donor with alopecia areata. Each CDR3 is given with its conserved first and last residue. D genes are given only for firm matches. Only some rows state a clone size, as once, few, many or a class for expanded clones.

TRBJ2-1	.	TRBV2	.	CASRTTPWGNEQFF	TGTGCCAGCAGGACGACCCCTTGGGGGAATGAGCAGTTCTTC
TRBJ2-1	few	TRBV6-5	.	CASSYSSGDYNEQFF	TGTGCCAGCAGTTATTCCAGCGGAGACTACAATGAGCAGTTCTTC
TRBJ2-2	.	TRBV4-1	.	CASSPEQGPWELFF	TGCGCCAGCAGCCCAGAACAGGGTCCCTGGGAGCTGTTTTTT
TRBJ1-1	few	TRBV7-9	.	CASSLEMGRDEAFF	TGTGCCAGCAGCTTGGAGATGGGCCGGGACGAAGCTTTCTTT
TRBJ1-1	.	TRBV9	TRBD1	CASSVEDNRGPGSDTEAFF	TGTGCCAGCAGCGTAGAAGACAACAGGGGGCCAGGTTCGGACACTGAAGCTTTCTTT
TRBJ2-5	once	TRBV5-4	TRBD1	CASSIPRDSREETQYF	TGTGCCAGCAGCATCCCCCGGGACAGCCGAGAGGAGACCCAGTACTTC
TRBJ2-3	.	TRBV29-1	.	CSVANRIDTQYF	TGCAGCGTGGCGAACCGGATAGATACGCAGTATTTT
TRBJ2-2	.	TRBV29-1	.	CSADTGGTNTGELFF	TGCAGCGCCGATACCGGGGGAACGAACACCGGGGAGCTGTTTTTT
TRBJ1-2	.	TRBV11-2	.	CASSLEAGIGYGYTF	TGTGCCAGCAGCTTAGAGGCCGGGATCGGCTATGGCTACACCTTC
TRBJ2-7	.	TRBV19	TRBD2	CASQAVAGSYEQYF	TGTGCCAGTCAAGCCGTAGCGGGCTCCTACGAGCAGTACTTC
TRBJ1-5	few	TRBV10-3	TRBD1	CAISEPDRDQPQHF	TGTGCCATCAGTGAGCCCGACAGGGATCAGCCCCAGCATTTT
TRBJ2-1	many	TRBV14	TRBD2	CASSQGKEGPGRDEQFF	TGTGCCAGCAGCCAAGGAAAGGAAGGACCTGGGAGGGATGAGCAGTTCTTC
TRBJ2-2	.	TRBV27	.	CASTYRAGDPTGELFF	TGTGCCAGCACCTACCGGGCAGGGGACCCCACCGGGGAGCTGTTTTTT
TRBJ1-5	few	TRBV2	.	CASSEYGESQPQHF	TGTGCCAGCAGTGAATACGGGGAAAGTCAGCCCCAGCATTTT
TRBJ2-1	once	TRBV10-3	TRBD2	CAVGLAGGPVEQFF	TGTGCCGTGGGACTAGCGGGGGGGCCTGTTGAGCAGTTCTTC
TRBJ1-2	.	TRBV29-1	TRBD1	CSGRTGEDYGYTF	TGCAGCGGACGGACAGGGGAGGACTATGGCTACACCTTC
TRBJ2-1	.	TRBV6-5	TRBD2	CASSSPASGHNEQFF	TGTGCCAGCAGTTCCCCGGCTAGCGGCCACAATGAGCAGTTCTTC
TRBJ1-4	few	TRBV19	.	CASSTHATNEKLFF	TGTGCCAGTAGCACACACGCAACTAATGAAAAACTGTTTTTT
TRBJ1-2	.	TRBV13	.	CASSQDKGAKGYTF	TGTGCCAGCAGCCAGGACAAAGGGGCGAAGGGCTACACCTTC
TRBJ2-6	.	TRBV7-9	TRBD1	CASSTTGVSGANVLTF	TGTGCCAGCAGCACAACAGGGGTCTCTGGGGCCAACGTCCTGACTTTC
TRBJ1-3	once	TRBV29-1	.	CSAWIKGVGNTIYF	TGCAGCGCTTGGATCAAAGGGGTTGGAAACACCATATATTTT
TRBJ1-1	.	TRBV7-9	.	CASSVPGEMNTEAFF	TGTGCCAGCAGCGTCCCAGGGGAAATGAACACTGAAGCTTTCTTT
TRBJ2-3	.	TRBV29-1	.	CSSDRRTDTQYF	TGCAGCTCGGACCGTCGCACAGATACGCAGTATTTT
TRBJ2-4	.	TRBV15	.	CATSGDGVKNIQYF	TGTGCCACCAGCGGCGACGGTGTCAAAAACATTCAGTACTTC
TRBJ2-5	.	TRBV5-1	.	CASSLVALAGLRETQYF	TGCGCCAGCAGTCTGGTAGCCCTGGCGGGGTTAAGGGAGACCCAGTACTTC
TRBJ2-7	once	TRBV7-8	.	CASSLGTETYEQYF	TGTGCCAGCAGCCTAGGGACGGAAACCTACGAGCAGTACTTC
TRBJ2-3	.	TRBV27	TRBD2	CASSLSPASGGTDTQYF	TGTGCCAGCAGTTTATCCCCGGCTAGCGGGGGCACAGATACGCAGTATTTT
TRBJ2-7	few	TRBV2	TRBD1	CASSDTTGPYEQYF	TGTGCCAGCAGTGATACGACAGGGCCCTACGAGCAGTACTTC
TRBJ2-1	.	TRBV5-6	.	CASSLGPRSYNEQFF	TGTGCCAGCAGCTTGGGACCGAGGTCCTACAATGAGCAGTTCTTC
TRBJ1-1	.	TRBV12-5	.	CASGSGHLEAFF	TGTGCTAGTGGCTCGGGACACCTCGAAGCTTTCTTT
TRBJ2-1	.	TRBV6-5	TRBD1	CASSLDRGPYNEQFF	TGTGCCAGCAGCCTCGACAGGGGACCCTACAATGAGCAGTTCTTC